This TCR beta chain is drawn from a study of shared clonotypes between healthy human individuals. Overall study results and limits: Compared with clonotypes that all four donors shared, non-shared clonotypes had lower generation probabilities.

Assay: immunoSEQ multiplex PCR; the TCRdb copy retains only in-frame clones and omits some. The profile shows approximately 1.5 million clones, approximately 98.5% of them singletons. Details on this clone: The antigen is not known.

J gave up 0 bases and V 5 bases, and 10 bases lay outside the gene matches. Germline loops: CDR1 SEHNR, CDR2 FQNEAQ (reference sequence). The CDR3 runs 17 residues. Sample: naive CD4+ T cells sorted from blood. Specified subset: CD45RA+ positively selected. This sequence was found in a man younger than 40 in good health. V is TRBV7-9 and J is TRBJ1-5; TRBD1 agrees at 7 bases. The DNA for the CDR3 is TGTGCCAGCAGCGATTGGACAGGTACGAGTAGCAATCAGCCCCAGCATTTT. Translating gives CASSDWTGTSSNQPQHF.